One and the same sample provided the 6 T cell receptor beta chains below, sequenced in a study of T-cell reconstitution after alpha-beta-depleted transplantation in children. Unique molecular identifiers were incorporated during preparation of the TCRbeta library. TCRdb reanalysed the PCR reads using MiXCR and keeps one entry per CDR3 protein. The sample includes roughly 120,000 distinct CDR3 sequences, approximately 22% of them seen just once. The input for sequencing was PBMCs, mostly from graft donor cells, taken 180 days after TCRalphabeta/CD19-depleted stem cell transplant. The receptor set was obtained from a male patient aged 2-10 years who had a stem cell transplant for chronic granulomatous disease, so the T cells may come from the graft donor.

This clonotype was recorded at least ten times. At one of its ends the junction is not consistent with the germline gene, which may arise from a read error. The chain employs TRBV7-7 and TRBJ2-5; TRBD2 agrees at 13 bases. In germline, CDR1 is SSHAT, CDR2 FNYEAQ (reference sequence). CDR3 size: 18 residues. The CDR3, as DNA: TGTGCTAGCAGCTTAGGGATCCGACTAGCGGGGGGTAAAGAGACCCAGTACTTC. This translates into CASSLGIRLAGGKETQYF.

The CDR3 bases are TGCAGTGCCCTGGACAACACAGATACGCAGTATTTT. Encoded protein: CSALDNTDTQYF. The chain combines TRBV20-1 with TRBJ2-3; a possible D gene is TRBD1 (5 bases). CDR1 and CDR2 (germline): DFQATT, SNEGSKA (reference sequence). The V end lost 6 bases, the J end lost 2 bases, and 9 bases lay between the germline ends. The CDR3 is 12 residues long.

This clonotype showed up many times. This chain joins TRBV20-1 and TRBJ1-5, with 8 bases fitting TRBD1. The length of the CDR3 is 13 residues. V lost 4 bases and J lost 7; bases outside the gene matches: 6. Germline V gives CDR1 DFQATT, CDR2 SNEGSKA (reference sequence). The CDR3 region has the DNA TGCAGTGCTAATACAGGGGGAGGCCAGCCCCAGCATTTT. This gives the protein CSANTGGGQPQHF.

A few counts support this clonotype. V gene TRBV9 combines with J gene TRBJ2-1; 8 bases are a match to TRBD1. The germline V gene has CDR1 SGDLS and CDR2 YYNGEE. Losses at the gene ends were 9 bases for V and 10 bases for J; bases not matched to a gene: 6. The CDR3 covers 11 residues. The CDR3 spells CATGQGEEQFF. The CDR3 DNA reads TGTGCCACTGGACAGGGTGAAGAGCAGTTCTTC.

The sample holds one count of this clonotype. This sequence joins TRBV5-1 and TRBJ2-1; 7 positions match TRBD2. V lost 7 bases to trimming and J lost 3 bases; unmatched junction nucleotides: 10. Germline V gives CDR1 SGHRS, CDR2 YFSETQ. The CDR3 totals 15 residues. The chain's CDR3 is CASSGGRKVYNEQFF. CDR3 bases: TGCGCCAGCTCGGGCGGGAGAAAGGTCTACAATGAGCAGTTCTTC.

This clonotype has only a few counts. The gene calls are TRBV10-3 and TRBJ2-3; D perhaps matches TRBD2 (6 bases). V lost 6 bases and J 5 bases, leaving 24 bases between the germline ends. From germline, CDR1 is ENHRY and CDR2 SYGVKD. CDR3 length: 17 residues. CDR3 in DNA: TGTGCCATCAGGGATTTCGGGAGTAGGTCCAGTGGAGATACGCAGTATTTT. This gives the protein CAIRDFGSRSSGDTQYF.